This TCR beta chain was documented in a study of OX40 agonist ivuxolimab in advanced cancers. Overall study context: Checkpoint inhibitors had been given previously to about 40% of patients. Partial responses occurred in Three dose-escalation patients, one with hepatocellular carcinoma and two with cutaneous melanoma. Notes on the study in general: On average, a greater number of expanded clones characterised CD8+ T cells relative to CD4+.

To note about this clone: Its specificity is unknown.

Germline V gene data show CDR1 as SGDLS and CDR2 as YYNGEE. V lost 4 bases to trimming and J lost 5 bases; unmatched junction nucleotides: 9. This CDR3 is built from 15 residues. Profiling relied on immunoSEQ multiplex PCR, and the TCRdb table lists in-frame clones only, not all of them. The table has some 76,000 clones, roughly 93% seen once. Blood got drawn at baseline, again on cycle 4 day 1, and then on cycle 7 day 1. The chain couples TRBV9 to TRBJ2-1; 7 bases fit TRBD1. The input for sequencing was CD4+ or CD8+ T cells sorted from blood, taken in a trial of the OX40 agonist ivuxolimab. The receptor was derived from an adult with an advanced solid tumor such as melanoma, head and neck, liver or kidney cancer. The CDR3 bases are TGTGCCAGCAGCTCCAGGGGGATGGGGGACAATGAGCAGTTCTTC. As protein: CASSSRGMGDNEQFF.